What follows are 6 T cell receptor beta chains derived from one specimen sequenced in a study of T cells in Graves' hyperthyroidism and ophthalmopathy. RNA transcripts provided the source from which TCR beta CDR3 regions were amplified. RT-PCR in the first round (using the HTBI primer set) targeted the TCR CDR3. Using its own MiXCR run on the multiplex PCR reads, TCRdb lists one record per CDR3 protein. Of around 610,000 distinct CDR3 sequences listed, roughly 15% are singletons. The sample was blood. The receptors shown here come from a woman aged 40 to 55 with Graves' ophthalmopathy.

This chain links TRBV4-1 with TRBJ2-7, with TRBD2 matching 9 bases. CDR1 and CDR2 (germline): MGHRA, YSYEKL. This CDR3 is 18 amino acids long. V shed 1 base and J 2 bases; nucleotides not matched to a gene: 12. In nucleotides, the CDR3 is TGCGCCAGCAGCCAAGGGAAGCGCGTAGCGGGAGCCACCTACGAGCAGTACTTC. Its translation is CASSQGKRVAGATYEQYF.

This clonotype appeared a few times. DNA of the CDR3: TGTGCCAGCAGTTTGACGCGCCTCCGACAGGGGAGTGGCTACGAGCAGTACTTC. As protein: CASSLTRLRQGSGYEQYF. The J gene is TRBJ2-7, the V gene TRBV28; 8 bases fit TRBD1. The CDR3 is made up of 18 amino acids. CDR1 is MDHEN and CDR2 is SYDVKM in the germline V gene. Losses at the gene ends were 3 bases for V and 3 bases for J; bases not matched to a gene: 16.

A few counts support this clonotype. The chain recombines TRBV6-5 with TRBJ2-5; D ambiguous. The CDR3 contains 13 residues. Trimming pared 2 bases from V and 4 bases from J, leaving 8 bases between. Per germline, CDR1 MNHEY and CDR2 SVGAGI. CDR3 loop: CASSYGLGETQYF. In DNA form, the CDR3 reads TGTGCCAGCAGTTACGGGCTCGGAGAGACCCAGTACTTC.

This clonotype has ten or more counts. The chain links TRBV28 to TRBJ1-1; D not certain. Trimming stripped 8 bases from V and 2 bases from J, with 6 bases between. Germline CDR1 MDHEN, CDR2 SYDVKM. This CDR3 comprises 11 residues. This CDR3 reads CASPSNTEAFF. The CDR3 nucleotides are TGTGCCAGCCCTTCTAACACTGAAGCTTTCTTT.

This clonotype was seen at least ten times. This chain uses TRBV7-3 with TRBJ2-5; TRBD2 agrees at 12 bases. Trimming at V came to 5 bases and at J to 5 bases, leaving 9 bases not matched to a gene. From germline, CDR1 is SGHTA and CDR2 FQGTGA. The CDR3 contains 16 residues. CDR3 in amino acids: CASSPVTSGSLETQYF. DNA of the CDR3: TGTGCCAGCAGCCCCGTGACTAGCGGGAGTTTGGAGACCCAGTACTTC.

This clonotype was counted at least ten times. V gene TRBV4-1 combines with J gene TRBJ2-7; D perhaps matches TRBD2 (6 bases). Germline V gives CDR1 MGHRA, CDR2 YSYEKL. V lost 4 bases, J lost 7 bases, and 17 bases lay in between. This CDR3 spans 14 amino acids. The CDR3: CASSRVGLYGEQYF. CDR3 coding DNA: TGCGCCAGCAGCCGGGTGGGACTCTACGGGGAGCAGTACTTC.